This note documents a single TCR beta chain sequence. Method: immunoSEQ multiplex PCR; TCRdb's copy keeps in-frame clones and lacks some. In the table there are 1 million to 1.3 million clones, about 80% of which are singletons. The data stem from a study of shared clonotypes between healthy human individuals. V dropped 5 bases and J dropped 2; count of bases not matched to a gene: 6. CDR3 size: 16 residues. Germline lookup yields CDR1 SGHTA and CDR2 FQGTGA. This chain connects TRBV7-3 to TRBJ1-3; 10 nucleotides match TRBD1. The sequence was obtained from a man aged 18 to 30 in good health. Some clones in this sample may be carry-over from other donors' samples. Sample: memory CD4+ T cells from PBMCs. Subset meaning: CD45RA-negative fraction. CDR3 loop: CASSALGQGAGNTIYF. The CDR3 DNA reads TGTGCCAGCAGCGCCTTAGGACAGGGGGCTGGAAACACCATATATTTT.